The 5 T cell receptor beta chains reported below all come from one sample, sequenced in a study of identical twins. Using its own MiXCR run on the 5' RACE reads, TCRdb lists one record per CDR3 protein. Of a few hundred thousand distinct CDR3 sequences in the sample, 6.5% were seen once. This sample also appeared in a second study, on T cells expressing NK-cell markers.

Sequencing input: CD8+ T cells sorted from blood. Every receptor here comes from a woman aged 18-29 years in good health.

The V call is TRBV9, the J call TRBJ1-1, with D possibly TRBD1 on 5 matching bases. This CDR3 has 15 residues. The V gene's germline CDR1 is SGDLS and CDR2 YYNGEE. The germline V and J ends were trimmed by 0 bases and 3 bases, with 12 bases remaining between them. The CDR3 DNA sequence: TGTGCCAGCAGCGTAGCGGCAGGGCTAGACACTGAAGCTTTCTTT. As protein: CASSVAAGLDTEAFF.

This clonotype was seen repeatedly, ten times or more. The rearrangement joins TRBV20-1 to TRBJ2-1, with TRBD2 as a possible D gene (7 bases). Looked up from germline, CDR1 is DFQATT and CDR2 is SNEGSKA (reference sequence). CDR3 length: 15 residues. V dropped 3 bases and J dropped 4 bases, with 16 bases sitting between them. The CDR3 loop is CSASLWAGAYNEQFF. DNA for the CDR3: TGCAGTGCTAGTTTATGGGCGGGGGCGTACAATGAGCAGTTCTTC.

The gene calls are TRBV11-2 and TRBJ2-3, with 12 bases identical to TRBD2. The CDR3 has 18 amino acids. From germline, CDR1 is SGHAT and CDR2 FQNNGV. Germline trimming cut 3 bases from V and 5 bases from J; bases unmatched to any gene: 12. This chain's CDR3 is CASSFGGTSGRREDTQYF. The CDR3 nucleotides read TGTGCCAGCAGCTTCGGGGGTACTAGCGGGAGGAGGGAAGATACGCAGTATTTT.

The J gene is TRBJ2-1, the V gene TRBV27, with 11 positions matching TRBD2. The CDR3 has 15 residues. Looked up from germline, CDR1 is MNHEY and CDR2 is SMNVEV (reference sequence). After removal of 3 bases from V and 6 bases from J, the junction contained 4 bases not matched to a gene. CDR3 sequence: CASSFTSGSFNEQFF. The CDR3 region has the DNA TGTGCCAGCAGTTTCACTAGCGGGAGTTTCAATGAGCAGTTCTTC.

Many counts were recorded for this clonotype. The CDR3 is CASSLTGNYGYTF. CDR3 coding DNA: TGTGCCAGCAGCTTGACAGGGAACTATGGCTACACCTTC. This chain joins TRBV12-3 or TRBV12-4 and TRBJ1-2; 7 bases are a match to TRBD1. Unmatched junction bases numbered 3, after V lost 6 bases and J lost 2 bases. The CDR3 is 13 amino acids.